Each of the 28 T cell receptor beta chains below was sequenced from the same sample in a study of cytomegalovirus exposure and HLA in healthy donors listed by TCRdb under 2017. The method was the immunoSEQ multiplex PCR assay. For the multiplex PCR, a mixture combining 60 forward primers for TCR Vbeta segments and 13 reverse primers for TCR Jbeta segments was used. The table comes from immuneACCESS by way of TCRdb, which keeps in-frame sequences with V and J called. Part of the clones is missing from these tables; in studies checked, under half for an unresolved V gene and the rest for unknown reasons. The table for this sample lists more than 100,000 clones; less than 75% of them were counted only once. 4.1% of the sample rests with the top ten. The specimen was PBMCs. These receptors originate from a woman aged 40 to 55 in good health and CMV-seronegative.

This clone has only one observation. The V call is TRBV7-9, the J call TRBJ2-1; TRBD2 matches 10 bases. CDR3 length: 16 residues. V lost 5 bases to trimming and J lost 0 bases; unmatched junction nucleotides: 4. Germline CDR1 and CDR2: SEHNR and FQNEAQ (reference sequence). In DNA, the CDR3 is TGTGCCAGCAGCGGACTAGCGGCCTTCTCCTACAATGAGCAGTTCTTC. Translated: CASSGLAAFSYNEQFF.

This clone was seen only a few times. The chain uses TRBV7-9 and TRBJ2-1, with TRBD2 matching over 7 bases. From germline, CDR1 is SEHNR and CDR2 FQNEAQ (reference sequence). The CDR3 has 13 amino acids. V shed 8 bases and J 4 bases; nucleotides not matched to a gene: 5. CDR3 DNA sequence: TGTGCCAGCTTCCGCGGGGGATACAATGAGCAGTTCTTC. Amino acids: CASFRGGYNEQFF.

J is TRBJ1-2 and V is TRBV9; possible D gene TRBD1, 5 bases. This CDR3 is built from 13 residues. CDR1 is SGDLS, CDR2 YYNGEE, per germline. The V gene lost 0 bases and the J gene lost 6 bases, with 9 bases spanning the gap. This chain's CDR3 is CASSVEGWNGYTF. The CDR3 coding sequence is TGTGCCAGCAGCGTAGAGGGGTGGAATGGCTACACCTTC.

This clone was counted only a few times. CDR3 in DNA: TGTGCCAGCAGCACCGGACAGTTCTATGGCTACACCTTC. It codes for CASSTGQFYGYTF. The gene calls are TRBV5-6 and TRBJ1-2; a weak D match, TRBD1 (6 bases). CDR3 length: 13 amino acids. V was trimmed by 4 bases and J by 4 bases, leaving 11 bases between them. Germline assignment: CDR1 SGHDT and CDR2 YYEEEE.

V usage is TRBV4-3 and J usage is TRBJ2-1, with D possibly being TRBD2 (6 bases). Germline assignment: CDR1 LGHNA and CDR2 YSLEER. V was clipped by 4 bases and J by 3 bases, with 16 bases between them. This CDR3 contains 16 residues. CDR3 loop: CASSRTGVNLYNEQFF. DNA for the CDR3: TGCGCCAGCAGCCGGACGGGAGTAAATCTCTACAATGAGCAGTTCTTC.

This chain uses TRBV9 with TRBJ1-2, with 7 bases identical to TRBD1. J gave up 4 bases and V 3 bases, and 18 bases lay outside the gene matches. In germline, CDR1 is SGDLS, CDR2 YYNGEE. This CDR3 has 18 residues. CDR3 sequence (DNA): TGTGCCAGCAGCGCTTCAGCGACAGGGCGCATTTATCCCTATGGCTACACCTTC. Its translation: CASSASATGRIYPYGYTF.

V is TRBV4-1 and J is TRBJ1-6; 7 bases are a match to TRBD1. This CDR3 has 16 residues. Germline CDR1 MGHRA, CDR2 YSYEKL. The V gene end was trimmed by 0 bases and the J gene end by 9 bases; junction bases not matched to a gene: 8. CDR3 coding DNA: TGCGCCAGCAGCCAAGAAGGACGGACAGGAGGTTCACCCCTCCACTTT. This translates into CASSQEGRTGGSPLHF.

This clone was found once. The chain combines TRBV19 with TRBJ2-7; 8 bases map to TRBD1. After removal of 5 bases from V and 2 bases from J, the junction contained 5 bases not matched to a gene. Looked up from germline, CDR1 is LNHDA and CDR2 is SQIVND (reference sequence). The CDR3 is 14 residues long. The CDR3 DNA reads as TGTGCCAGTAGTTCAGGGGGCGGCACCTACGAGCAGTACTTC. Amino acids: CASSSGGGTYEQYF.

CDR3 DNA sequence: TGTGCCAGCACTCCTTATGACGGGAATCAGCCCCAGCATTTT. Its protein is CASTPYDGNQPQHF. The chain links TRBV28 to TRBJ1-5, with D hard to call. CDR1 MDHEN and CDR2 SYDVKM come from the germline V gene. Trimming cost V 7 bases and J 4 bases, with 14 bases left between them. The CDR3 has 14 amino acids.

This CDR3 is CASSLAGGSTGELFF. The CDR3 bases are TGTGCCAGCAGCTTGGCCGGTGGTAGCACCGGGGAGCTGTTTTTT. This chain connects TRBV5-5 to TRBJ2-2; D gene ambiguous. The CDR3 runs 15 residues. With 0 bases removed from V and 4 bases from J, the gap between germline ends came to 10 bases. Germline CDR1 reads SGHKS; CDR2 reads YYEKEE (reference sequence).

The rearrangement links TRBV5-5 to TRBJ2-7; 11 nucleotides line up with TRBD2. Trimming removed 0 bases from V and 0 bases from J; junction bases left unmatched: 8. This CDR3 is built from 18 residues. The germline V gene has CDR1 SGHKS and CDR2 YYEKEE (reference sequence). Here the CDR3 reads CASSLALAGGMSSYEQYF. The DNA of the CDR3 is TGTGCCAGCAGCTTGGCCCTAGCGGGAGGTATGAGCTCCTACGAGCAGTACTTC.

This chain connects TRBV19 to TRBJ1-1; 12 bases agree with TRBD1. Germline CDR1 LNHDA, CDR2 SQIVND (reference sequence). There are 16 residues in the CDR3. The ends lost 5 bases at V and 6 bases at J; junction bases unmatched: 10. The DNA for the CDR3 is TGTGCCAGTAGTTCCGGGACAGGGGGCGTTTCGGCTGAAGCTTTCTTT. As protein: CASSSGTGGVSAEAFF.

The CDR3 bases are TGCGCCAGCAGCCAAGGTTATAACACCGGGGAGCTGTTTTTT. It yields the protein CASSQGYNTGELFF. This rearrangement joins TRBV4-3 to TRBJ2-2, with unresolved D. This CDR3 comprises 14 residues. V lost 1 base to trimming and J lost 2 bases, with 5 bases between them. Germline CDR1 is LGHNA and CDR2 is YSLEER.

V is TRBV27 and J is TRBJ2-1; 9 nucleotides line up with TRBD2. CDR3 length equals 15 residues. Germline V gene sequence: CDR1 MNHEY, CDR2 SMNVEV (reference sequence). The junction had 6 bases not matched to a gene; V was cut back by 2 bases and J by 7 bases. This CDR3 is CASSLMGGRGNEQFF. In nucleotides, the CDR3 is TGTGCCAGCAGTTTAATGGGCGGGAGGGGTAATGAGCAGTTCTTC.

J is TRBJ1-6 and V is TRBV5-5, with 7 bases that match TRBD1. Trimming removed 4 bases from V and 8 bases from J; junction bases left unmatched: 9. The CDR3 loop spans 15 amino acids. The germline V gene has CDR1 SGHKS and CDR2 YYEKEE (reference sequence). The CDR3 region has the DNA TGTGCCAGCAGCGCGATTACAGGGGTTGATTCACCCCTCCACTTT. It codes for CASSAITGVDSPLHF. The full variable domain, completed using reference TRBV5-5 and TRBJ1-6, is DAGVTQSPTHLIKTRGQQVTLRCSPISGHKSVSWYQQVLGQGPQFIFQYYEKEERGRGNFPDRFSARQFPNYSSELNVNALLLGDSALYLCASSAITGVDSPLHFGNGTRLTVT.

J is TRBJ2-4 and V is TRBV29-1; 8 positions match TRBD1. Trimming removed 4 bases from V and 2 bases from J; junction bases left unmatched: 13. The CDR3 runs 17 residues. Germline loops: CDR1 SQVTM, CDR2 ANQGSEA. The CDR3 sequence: CSVVTPQGALTKNIQYF. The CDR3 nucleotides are TGCAGCGTTGTAACCCCTCAGGGGGCTTTAACCAAAAACATTCAGTACTTC.

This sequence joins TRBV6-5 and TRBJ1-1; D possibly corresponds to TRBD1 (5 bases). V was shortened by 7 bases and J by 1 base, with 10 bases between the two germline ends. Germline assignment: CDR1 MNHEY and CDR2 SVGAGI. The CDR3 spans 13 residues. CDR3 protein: CASNSGRNTEAFF. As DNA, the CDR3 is TGTGCCAGCAATTCAGGGCGGAACACTGAAGCTTTCTTT.

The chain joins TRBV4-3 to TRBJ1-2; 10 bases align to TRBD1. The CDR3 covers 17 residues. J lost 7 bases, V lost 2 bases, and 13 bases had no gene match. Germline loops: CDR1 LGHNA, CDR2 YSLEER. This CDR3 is CASSQQSSGTGASGYTF. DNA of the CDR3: TGCGCCAGCAGCCAACAATCTTCCGGGACAGGGGCATCTGGCTACACCTTC.

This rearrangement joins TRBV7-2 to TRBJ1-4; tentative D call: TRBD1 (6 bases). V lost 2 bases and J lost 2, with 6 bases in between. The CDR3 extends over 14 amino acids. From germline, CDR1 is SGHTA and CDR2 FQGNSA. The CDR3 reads CASSLRGTNEKLFF. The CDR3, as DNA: TGTGCCAGCAGCTTAAGGGGGACTAATGAAAAACTGTTTTTT. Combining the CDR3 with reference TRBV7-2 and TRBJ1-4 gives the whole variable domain GAGVSQSPSNKVTEKGKDVELRCDPISGHTALYWYRQSLGQGLEFLIYFQGNSAPDKSGLPSDRFSAERTGGSVSTLTIQRTQQEDSAVYLCASSLRGTNEKLFFGSGTQLSVL.

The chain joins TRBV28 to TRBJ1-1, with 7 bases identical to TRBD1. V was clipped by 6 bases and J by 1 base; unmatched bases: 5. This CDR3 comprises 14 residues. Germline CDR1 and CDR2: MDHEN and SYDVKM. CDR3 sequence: CASREGQPNTEAFF. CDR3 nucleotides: TGTGCCAGCAGGGAGGGACAGCCGAACACTGAAGCTTTCTTT.

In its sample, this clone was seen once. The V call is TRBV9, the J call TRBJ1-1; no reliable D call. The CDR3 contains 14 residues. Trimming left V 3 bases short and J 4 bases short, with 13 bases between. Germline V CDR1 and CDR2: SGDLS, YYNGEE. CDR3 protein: CASSAVVEGTEAFF. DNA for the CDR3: TGTGCCAGCAGCGCCGTGGTCGAGGGCACTGAAGCTTTCTTT.

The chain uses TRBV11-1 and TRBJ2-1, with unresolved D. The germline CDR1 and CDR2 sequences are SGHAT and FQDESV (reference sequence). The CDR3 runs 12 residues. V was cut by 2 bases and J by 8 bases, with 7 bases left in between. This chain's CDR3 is CASSLYGYEQFF. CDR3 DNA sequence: TGTGCCAGCAGCTTATACGGGTATGAGCAGTTCTTC. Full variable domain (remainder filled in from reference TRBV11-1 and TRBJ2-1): EAEVAQSPRYKITEKSQAVAFWCDPISGHATLYWYRQILGQGPELLVQFQDESVVDDSQLPKDRFSAERLKGVDSTLKIQPAELGDSAMYLCASSLYGYEQFFGPGTRLTVL.

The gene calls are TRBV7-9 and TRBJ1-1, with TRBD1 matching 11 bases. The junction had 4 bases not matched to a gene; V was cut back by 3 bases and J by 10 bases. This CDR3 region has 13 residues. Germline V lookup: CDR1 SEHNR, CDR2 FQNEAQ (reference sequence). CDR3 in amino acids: CASSFGDRGGAFF. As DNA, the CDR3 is TGTGCCAGCAGCTTCGGGGACAGGGGGGGAGCTTTCTTT.

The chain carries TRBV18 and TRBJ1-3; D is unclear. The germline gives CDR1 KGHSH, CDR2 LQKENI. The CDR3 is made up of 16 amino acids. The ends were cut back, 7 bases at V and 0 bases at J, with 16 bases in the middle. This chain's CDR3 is CASFDEEAISGNTIYF. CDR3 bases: TGTGCCAGCTTCGATGAAGAGGCAATCTCTGGAAACACCATATATTTT.

The DNA of the CDR3 is TGCGCCAGCAGCCGCGGTCTCAATCAGCCCCAGCATTTT. The encoded protein is CASSRGLNQPQHF. The chain has TRBV4-1 and TRBJ1-5; D gene uncertain. Trimming left V 4 bases short and J 3 bases short, with 7 bases between. The CDR3 length is 13 residues. Germline V gene lookup returns CDR1 MGHRA and CDR2 YSYEKL.

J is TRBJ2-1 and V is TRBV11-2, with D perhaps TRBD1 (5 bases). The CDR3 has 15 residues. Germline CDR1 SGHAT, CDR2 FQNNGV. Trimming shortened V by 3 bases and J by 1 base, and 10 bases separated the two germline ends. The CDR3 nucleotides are TGTGCCAGCAGCTTGGGGCCCTTTTCCTACAATGAGCAGTTCTTC. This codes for CASSLGPFSYNEQFF.

For the CDR3, the DNA is TGCGCCAGCAGCTTGGCAGGGGGCTCTAACTATGGCTACACCTTC. It translates to CASSLAGGSNYGYTF. V is TRBV5-1 and J is TRBJ1-2, with 8 bases aligning to TRBD1. The CDR3 covers 15 residues. The V gene end was trimmed by 0 bases and the J gene end by 0 bases; junction bases not matched to a gene: 1. Germline loops: CDR1 SGHRS, CDR2 YFSETQ.

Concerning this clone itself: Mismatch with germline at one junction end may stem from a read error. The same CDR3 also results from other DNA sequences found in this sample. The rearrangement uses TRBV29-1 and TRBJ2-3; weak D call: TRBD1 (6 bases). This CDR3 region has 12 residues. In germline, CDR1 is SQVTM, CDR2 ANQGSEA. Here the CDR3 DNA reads TGTAGCGTTTACAGGGACACAGATACGCAGTATTTT. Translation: CSVYRDTDTQYF.